This T cell receptor beta chain was retrieved from a study of cytomegalovirus exposure and HLA in healthy donors. General study results and limits: In a later analysis, specific HLA alleles were associated with about 18,000 TCR beta sequences at a 0.05 false discovery rate.

It was with 60 Vbeta and 13 Jbeta primers that the PCR ran. TCRdb keeps only in-frame clones here, not all; method: immunoSEQ multiplex PCR. The data show about 130,000 clones, around two thirds seen once. As concerns this clone: Its antigen is unknown.

Trimming took 5 bases from V and 6 from J; bases not matched to a gene: 12. The CDR3 loop spans 16 amino acids. Germline V gene lookup returns CDR1 LGHNA and CDR2 YNFKEQ. The sequenced sample consisted of PBMCs. V usage is TRBV4-2 and J usage is TRBJ2-1; 8 nucleotides agree with TRBD2. The receptor was derived from a man aged 18 to 30 in good health and CMV-seropositive. In DNA, the CDR3 is TGTGCCAGCAGCGGGCGCGGGGGGCCTCACCCCAATGAGCAGTTCTTC. Translation: CASSGRGGPHPNEQFF.